Listed below are T cell receptor beta chains from one sample, sequenced in a study of control samples from healthy donors and cancer patients. Sequencing used immunoSEQ multiplex PCR; TCRdb keeps in-frame clones, though not all of them. The sample records around 250,000 clones, about 80% being singletons. Material for sequencing was PBMCs. These receptors all come from an older woman with lung cancer. The CDR3 runs from the conserved cysteine through the conserved F or W. The D gene is left open where the match is weak. Clone sizes are given selectively: once, few, many, or a class where the clone is expanded.

j_call,clone_size,d_call,v_call,cdr3_aa,cdr3_nt
TRBJ2-2,.,TRBD2,TRBV7-9,CASSRSGIGELFF,TGTGCCAGCAGCCGAAGCGGGATCGGGGAGCTGTTTTTT
TRBJ2-2,.,.,TRBV5-1,CASSEGTETNTGELFF,TGCGCCAGCAGCGAAGGGACGGAGACGAACACCGGGGAGCTGTTTTTT
TRBJ2-1,.,.,TRBV7-2,CASSYDRSPQGQFF,TGTGCCAGCAGCTACGACAGGTCCCCTCAAGGGCAGTTCTTC
TRBJ2-7,.,.,TRBV6-1,CASSEGDVTSYEQYF,TGTGCCAGCAGTGAAGGGGACGTCACCTCCTACGAGCAGTACTTC
TRBJ2-2,once,TRBD1,TRBV7-3,CASSPKTGEHGELFF,TGTGCCAGCAGCCCAAAGACAGGGGAACACGGGGAGCTGTTTTTT
TRBJ2-7,.,.,TRBV11-3,CASSRCPTRNDF,TGTGCCAGCAGCCGATGCCCGACACGTAATGACTTC
TRBJ2-5,once,TRBD2,TRBV5-1,CASSLSGGAGETQYF,TGCGCCAGCAGCCTTAGCGGGGGGGCCGGAGAGACCCAGTACTTC
TRBJ2-3,.,.,TRBV13,CASSLATSRSPDTQYF,TGTGCCAGCAGCTTAGCGACTAGTAGGTCCCCAGATACGCAGTATTTT
TRBJ2-2,.,.,TRBV6-5,CASIPTSTGELFF,TGTGCCAGCATCCCAACAAGCACCGGGGAGCTGTTTTTT
TRBJ1-5,.,.,TRBV7-8,CASSLRPDSYQPQHF,TGTGCCAGCAGCTTAAGGCCAGACAGCTATCAGCCCCAGCATTTT
TRBJ2-3,.,.,TRBV28,CASSLIRSFTDTQYF,TGTGCCAGCAGTTTAATTCGGAGCTTCACAGATACGCAGTATTTT
TRBJ1-5,.,.,TRBV2,CASARGNQPQHF,TGTGCCAGCGCCAGGGGCAATCAGCCCCAGCATTTT
TRBJ1-2,.,TRBD1,TRBV19,CASSIDPQGGYYGYTF,TGTGCCAGTAGTATAGACCCTCAGGGGGGGTACTATGGCTACACCTTC
TRBJ2-3,.,TRBD2,TRBV7-8,CASSLSPAGGTDTQYF,TGTGCCAGCAGCTTATCCCCAGCGGGGGGCACAGATACGCAGTATTTT
TRBJ2-5,.,TRBD1,TRBV6-1,CASSEDRVRETQYF,TGTGCCAGCAGTGAGGACAGGGTGAGAGAGACCCAGTACTTC
TRBJ1-2,once,TRBD1,TRBV7-9,CASSLGQGDGYTF,TGTGCCAGCAGCTTGGGACAGGGGGATGGCTACACCTTC
TRBJ1-6,.,.,TRBV5-1,CASSFREVYNSPLHF,TGCGCCAGCAGTTTCAGGGAGGTCTATAATTCACCCCTCCACTTT
TRBJ2-7,.,.,TRBV7-3,CASSGRAGSEQYF,TGTGCCAGCAGCGGCCGCGCGGGGAGCGAGCAGTACTTC
TRBJ2-1,.,.,TRBV3-1/TRBV3-2,CASSQDSAVYNEQFF,TGTGCCAGCAGCCAAGATTCTGCAGTTTACAATGAGCAGTTCTTC
TRBJ1-5,.,TRBD1,TRBV19,CAISDRGMSNQPQHF,TGTGCCATTTCGGACAGGGGTATGAGCAATCAGCCCCAGCATTTT
TRBJ2-5,.,.,TRBV18,CASSSQTAPQETQYF,TGTGCCAGCTCTTCCCAGACAGCGCCCCAAGAGACCCAGTACTTC
TRBJ2-7,.,TRBD2,TRBV19,CASSRSGEGAYEQYF,TGTGCCAGTAGTAGGAGTGGGGAGGGAGCCTACGAGCAGTACTTC
TRBJ2-5,.,.,TRBV3-1/TRBV3-2,CASSQFGSQETQYF,TGTGCCAGCAGCCAATTTGGCTCCCAAGAGACCCAGTACTTC
TRBJ2-2,.,TRBD2,TRBV4-2,CASSLLAGGGTGELFF,TGTGCCAGCAGCCTCTTGGCGGGGGGGGGCACCGGGGAGCTGTTTTTT
TRBJ2-2,.,.,TRBV19,CASSASGVMTGELFF,TGTGCCAGTAGTGCCTCCGGGGTTATGACCGGGGAGCTGTTTTTT
TRBJ1-1,few,.,TRBV3-1/TRBV3-2,CASSQDQRAFF,TGTGCCAGCAGCCAAGATCAGCGGGCTTTCTTT
TRBJ1-1,.,.,TRBV29-1,CSSREGSTEAFF,TGCAGCTCGCGAGAGGGATCCACTGAAGCTTTCTTT
TRBJ2-7,.,.,TRBV19,CASSGSGVSYEQYF,TGTGCCAGTAGTGGCTCAGGGGTTTCCTACGAGCAGTACTTC
TRBJ2-7,.,.,TRBV7-3,CASSWGAGSYEQYF,TGTGCCAGCAGCTGGGGCGCCGGGTCTTACGAGCAGTACTTC
TRBJ1-4,.,TRBD1,TRBV19,CASSWTGRGEKLFF,TGTGCCAGTAGTTGGACAGGCAGAGGTGAAAAACTGTTTTTT
TRBJ1-1,few,.,TRBV3-1/TRBV3-2,CASSQDLDYGAFF,TGTGCCAGCAGCCAAGATCTCGACTACGGTGCTTTCTTT
TRBJ1-1,.,.,TRBV14,CASSQGSQANTEAFF,TGTGCCAGCAGCCAAGGGTCGCAGGCGAACACTGAAGCTTTCTTT
TRBJ2-6,.,.,TRBV15,CATSSPLQLAGANVLTF,TGTGCCACCAGCAGCCCGTTACAGCTGGCCGGGGCCAACGTCCTGACTTTC
TRBJ2-7,.,TRBD1,TRBV5-1,CASNSGQGSYEQYF,TGCGCCAGCAACTCGGGACAGGGGAGCTACGAGCAGTACTTC
TRBJ1-5,.,.,TRBV16,CASSQSATGGQPQHF,TGTGCCAGCAGCCAATCCGCAACCGGAGGTCAGCCCCAGCATTTT
TRBJ1-2,.,.,TRBV6-1,CASSEGRGGDYGYTF,TGTGCCAGCAGTGAAGGAAGAGGAGGGGACTATGGCTACACCTTC
TRBJ2-2,.,TRBD2,TRBV2,CASSDPSGKNTGELFF,TGTGCCAGCAGTGACCCTAGCGGGAAGAACACCGGGGAGCTGTTTTTT
TRBJ1-5,.,.,TRBV5-1,CASSLRGGEDQPQHF,TGCGCCAGCAGCTTGAGGGGGGGCGAGGATCAGCCCCAGCATTTT
TRBJ1-3,.,.,TRBV9,CASSPGTSGNTIYF,TGTGCCAGCAGCCCAGGGACTTCTGGAAACACCATATATTTT
TRBJ1-1,.,.,TRBV2,CASSLYDVEAFF,TGTGCCAGCAGTCTATATGATGTTGAAGCTTTCTTT
TRBJ2-1,.,TRBD1,TRBV5-4,CASSQDRGSYNEQFF,TGTGCCAGCAGCCAGGACAGGGGATCCTACAATGAGCAGTTCTTC